The text below deals with one T cell receptor beta chain. These data come from a study of CD8 T cells in Susac syndrome. Germline CDR1 is WNHNN and CDR2 is SYGVQD (reference sequence). The CDR3 has 15 residues. Trimming removed 3 bases at V and 9 bases at J, with 18 bases between. Roughly 0.45 to 1 ug RNA was reverse transcribed with random hexamers. TCR beta CDR3 was amplified by immunoSEQ covering 54 Vbeta and 13 Jbeta. MiXCR was run by TCRdb on the immunoSEQ multiplex PCR reads, yielding one entry per CDR3 protein. Of around 180,000 distinct CDR3 sequences listed, approximately 95% are singletons. The sample was CD4+ T cells from PBMCs. This TCR was recovered from a human donor with multiple sclerosis. The chain has TRBV10-1 and TRBJ2-1; D remains ambiguous. DNA for the CDR3: TGCGCCAGCAGTGACCCTTACTCTGAGCAGGCTGAGCAGTTCTTC. Its translation: CASSDPYSEQAEQFF.